The 32 T cell receptor beta chains presented below share a single source sample, sequenced in a study of shared clonotypes between healthy human individuals. Only in-frame clones appear in the TCRdb table, and some are missing; sequencing was by immunoSEQ multiplex PCR. The profile shows 70,000 to 95,000 clones, about 65% of them singletons. The sequencing input was memory CD8+ T cells sorted from blood. Subset of the sample: CD45RO+ cells pooled with CCR7-negative TemRA cells. Receptors were obtained from a man aged 30 to 39 in good health.

This rearrangement joins TRBV11-1 to TRBJ2-5, with a weak D call TRBD1 (5 bases). This CDR3 comprises 13 residues. V was trimmed by 10 bases and J by 5 bases, leaving 17 bases between them. Germline CDR1 SGHAT, CDR2 FQDESV (reference sequence). DNA of the CDR3: TGTGCCACTGAGACCGGCAGGGTCGAGACCCAGTACTTC. Its translation: CATETGRVETQYF.

The table lists this clone with a count of one. This chain links TRBV7-9 with TRBJ2-3; the match to TRBD2 covers 11 bases. V was clipped by 5 bases and J by 1 base; unmatched bases: 2. This CDR3 comprises 15 residues. CDR1 and CDR2 from the germline V gene are SEHNR and FQNEAQ (reference sequence). For the CDR3, the DNA is TGTGCCAGCAGCGGGGGACTAGCGGGCACAGATACGCAGTATTTT. The encoded protein is CASSGGLAGTDTQYF.

This clone appeared once. This rearrangement joins TRBV29-1 to TRBJ2-3; TRBD2 aligns across 7 bases. The germline gives CDR1 SQVTM, CDR2 ANQGSEA. The V gene end was trimmed by 3 bases and the J gene end by 0 bases; junction bases not matched to a gene: 3. The CDR3 is 14 amino acids. CDR3 DNA sequence: TGCAGCGTTGATGGACTAGTGAGCACAGATACGCAGTATTTT. Translating it yields CSVDGLVSTDTQYF.

The chain has TRBV2 and TRBJ2-7; 7 bases map to TRBD1. CDR1 is SNHLY and CDR2 is FYNNEI in the germline V gene. J lost 3 bases, V lost 6 bases, and 8 bases had no gene match. CDR3 length equals 14 residues. The CDR3 loop reads CASSRGGQVYEQYF. The CDR3 nucleotides are TGTGCCAGCAGCCGAGGCGGACAGGTCTACGAGCAGTACTTC. Full variable domain (missing parts from reference TRBV2 and TRBJ2-7): EPEVTQTPSHQVTQMGQEVILRCVPISNHLYFYWYRQILGQKVEFLVSFYNNEISEKSEIFDDQFSVERPDGSNFTLKIRSTKLEDSAMYFCASSRGGQVYEQYFGPGTRLTVT.

The chain is built from TRBV28 and TRBJ1-5; D is unresolved. The CDR3 is 16 residues long. Looked up from germline, CDR1 is MDHEN and CDR2 is SYDVKM. V was trimmed by 10 bases and J by 4 bases, leaving 23 bases between them. The CDR3 region is CATFGDLVIGNQPQHF. The CDR3 nucleotides read TGTGCCACCTTTGGGGATCTAGTAATTGGGAATCAGCCCCAGCATTTT.

The chain has TRBV4-2 and TRBJ2-7, with unresolved D. V shed 1 base and J shed 0 bases, with 10 bases lying between them. The CDR3 extends over 15 amino acids. Germline V gives CDR1 LGHNA, CDR2 YNFKEQ. The CDR3 DNA is TGTGCCAGCAGCCAAGGAGTGGGTAGCTCCTACGAGCAGTACTTC. Translation gives CASSQGVGSSYEQYF.

This clone was counted ten times or more. The V gene is TRBV30, the J gene TRBJ1-1, with D uncertain. Germline V lookup: CDR1 GTSNPN, CDR2 SVGIG (reference sequence). The CDR3 totals 13 residues. The germline V and J ends were trimmed by 3 bases and 11 bases, with 19 bases remaining between them. CDR3 residues: CAWRGRAESRAFF. The CDR3, as DNA: TGTGCCTGGAGGGGGAGGGCGGAGAGCAGGGCTTTCTTT.

This clone was seen a handful of times. J is TRBJ2-1 and V is TRBV15; TRBD1 matches 10 bases. Germline V CDR1 and CDR2: LNHNV, YYDKDF (reference sequence). The length of the CDR3 is 15 residues. The ends lost 1 base at V and 3 bases at J; junction bases unmatched: 0. The CDR3 coding sequence is TGTGCCACCAGCAGAGGGACAGGGGGCTACAATGAGCAGTTCTTC. Translating gives CATSRGTGGYNEQFF.

The V gene is TRBV5-1, the J gene TRBJ2-3; D may be TRBD2 (5 bases). This CDR3 has 17 amino acids. The V end was cut by 4 bases, the J end by 3 bases, with 21 bases between. Germline CDR1 is SGHRS and CDR2 is YFSETQ. CDR3 loop: CASSLPTGSEVTDTQYF. DNA of the CDR3: TGCGCCAGCAGCCTTCCGACCGGGTCGGAGGTGACAGATACGCAGTATTTT.

This clone was seen only once. The chain uses TRBV5-4 and TRBJ2-2; D uncertain. V shed 1 base and J shed 2 bases, with 6 bases lying between them. The CDR3 spans 14 residues. Germline loops: CDR1 SGHNT, CDR2 YYREEE (reference sequence). This chain's CDR3 is CASSLSGNTGELFF. CDR3 nucleotide sequence: TGTGCCAGCAGCTTGTCAGGAAACACCGGGGAGCTGTTTTTT.

The chain couples TRBV7-9 to TRBJ1-1; perhaps TRBD1 as D (5 bases). The CDR3 extends over 17 amino acids. From germline, CDR1 is SEHNR and CDR2 FQNEAQ (reference sequence). Between the trimmed V and J ends, which lost 5 bases and 1 base, there was a span of 20 bases. CDR3 loop: CASSQTLGRGPNTEAFF. The CDR3 DNA reads as TGTGCCAGCAGCCAAACTCTAGGTAGGGGTCCGAACACTGAAGCTTTCTTT.

This chain connects TRBV12-2 to TRBJ1-5; the table's D call, TRBD1, has no DNA check behind it. TRBV12-2 is termed a pseudogene. This CDR3 contains 15 residues. The CDR3 sequence: CASRSRQGSYQPQHF. The CDR3 DNA reads TGTGCAAGTCGCTCTCGACAGGGGTCCTATCAGCCCCAGCATTTT.

The chain uses TRBV7-8 and TRBJ1-1; 8 positions match TRBD1. This CDR3 is built from 17 residues. Germline CDR1 is SGHVS and CDR2 is FQNEAQ. With 4 bases clipped from V and 4 bases from J, the junction kept 14 bases outside the gene matches. The CDR3 DNA follows: TGTGCCAGCAGCTCGGACAGGGATAGGGTTCGGGTCACTGAAGCTTTCTTT. Translating it yields CASSSDRDRVRVTEAFF.

This clone was detected only once. DNA of the CDR3: TGCAGCGTTGGGCTAGCGGATTACAATGAGCAGTTCTTC. It encodes CSVGLADYNEQFF. The chain carries TRBV29-1 and TRBJ2-1, with 7 bases aligning to TRBD2. Unmatched junction bases numbered 4, after V lost 4 bases and J lost 4 bases. The CDR3 has 13 amino acids. Germline V lookup: CDR1 SQVTM, CDR2 ANQGSEA.

The chain recombines TRBV7-8 with TRBJ2-3, with D unresolved. This CDR3 spans 12 amino acids. Trimming left V 5 bases short and J 13 bases short, with 16 bases between. CDR1 and CDR2 (germline): SGHVS, FQNEAQ. For the CDR3, the DNA is TGTGCCAGCAGCCCTGACTCGGCATTGAAGTATTTT. This codes for CASSPDSALKYF.

The genes are TRBV7-9 and TRBJ1-2; no clear D gene. The CDR3 extends over 16 amino acids. CDR1 is SEHNR and CDR2 is FQNEAQ in the germline V gene (reference sequence). Trimming cost V 4 bases and J 9 bases, with 24 bases left between them. CDR3 bases: TGTGCCAGCAGCTCCCTGACCCTCCCTTCCCTATGGAGCTACACCTTC. Protein product: CASSSLTLPSLWSYTF.

The CDR3 protein is CASLGQSNTEAFF. CDR3 DNA sequence: TGTGCCAGCTTAGGACAGTCGAACACTGAAGCTTTCTTT. The chain employs TRBV18 and TRBJ1-1; possibly TRBD1 for D (6 bases). V was pared by 7 bases and J by 1 base, with 10 bases between. The CDR3 sequence is 13 residues long. The germline V gene encodes CDR1 KGHSH and CDR2 LQKENI.

The chain has TRBV27 and TRBJ2-7; a weak D match, TRBD2 (5 bases). This CDR3 has 15 amino acids. V was cut by 6 bases and J by 2 bases, with 17 bases left in between. Germline V gives CDR1 MNHEY, CDR2 SMNVEV (reference sequence). The CDR3 DNA follows: TGTGCCAGCAGCCCCGGGGTAGCTGGGACCTACGAGCAGTACTTC. Translation gives CASSPGVAGTYEQYF.

As to this clone: Other DNA sequences in the sample encode the same CDR3. The chain employs TRBV5-1 and TRBJ2-3, with 12 positions matching TRBD2. In germline, CDR1 is SGHRS, CDR2 YFSETQ. The trim removed 5 bases at V and 3 bases at J, leaving 4 bases unmatched. The CDR3 has 15 residues. DNA of the CDR3: TGCGCCAGCAGGGAGACTAGCGGGAGTACAGATACGCAGTATTTT. Its translation: CASRETSGSTDTQYF.

This clone was detected a few times. J is TRBJ2-5 and V is TRBV7-9; D possibly uses TRBD1 or TRBD2 (6 bases each). Trimming removed 2 bases at V and 5 bases at J, with 15 bases between. CDR1 is SEHNR and CDR2 is FQNEAQ in the germline V gene (reference sequence). The CDR3 contains 15 residues. The CDR3 loop reads CASSLRGRGGETQYF. CDR3 coding DNA: TGTGCCAGCAGCTTAAGAGGCAGGGGAGGCGAGACCCAGTACTTC.

The V call is TRBV5-1, the J call TRBJ2-7, with D uncertain. The V end was cut by 5 bases, the J end by 0 bases, with 6 bases between. This CDR3 comprises 12 residues. Looked up from germline, CDR1 is SGHRS and CDR2 is YFSETQ. In nucleotides, the CDR3 is TGCGCCAGCAGGCCTGACTCCTACGAGCAGTACTTC. It yields the protein CASRPDSYEQYF.

The chain joins TRBV19 to TRBJ2-1; D may be TRBD2 (5 bases). V was clipped by 5 bases and J by 4 bases, with 24 bases between them. The CDR3 loop spans 18 amino acids. Germline CDR1 is LNHDA and CDR2 is SQIVND (reference sequence). CDR3 sequence reads: CASSPRPGEKGLYNEQFF. The CDR3 coding sequence is TGTGCCAGTAGTCCCCGCCCTGGGGAGAAGGGCCTATACAATGAGCAGTTCTTC.

This clone was detected only a few times. The genes are TRBV6-1 and TRBJ2-7; 7 bases are a match to TRBD2. This CDR3 is built from 14 residues. After removal of 2 bases from V and 5 bases from J, the junction contained 6 bases not matched to a gene. CDR1 is MNHNS, CDR2 SASEGT, per germline. The CDR3 nucleotides are TGTGCCAGCAGTGAAATGGGGGGGAGCGACGAGCAGTACTTC. Its translation is CASSEMGGSDEQYF.

V is TRBV4-1 and J is TRBJ2-1; tentative D call: TRBD2 (6 bases). Per germline, CDR1 MGHRA and CDR2 YSYEKL. There are 17 residues in the CDR3. The V end lost 1 base, the J end lost 2 bases, and 15 bases lay between the germline ends. The CDR3 nucleotides read TGCGCCAGCAGCCAAGTACAGGCGGGAACGCCCTACAATGAGCAGTTCTTC. Translation gives CASSQVQAGTPYNEQFF.

The V call is TRBV7-2, the J call TRBJ2-1, with a weak D call TRBD2 (6 bases). V lost 2 bases to trimming and J lost 9 bases, with 17 bases between them. Germline values: CDR1 SGHTA, CDR2 FQGNSA. The CDR3 is made up of 15 amino acids. CDR3 in amino acids: CASSLTGLLGGEQFF. CDR3 coding DNA: TGTGCCAGCAGCTTAACGGGACTGCTTGGTGGTGAGCAGTTCTTC.

The V call is TRBV4-3, the J call TRBJ2-3; 8 bases line up with TRBD2. Germline CDR1 LGHNA, CDR2 YSLEER. The CDR3 has 13 residues. The V gene end was trimmed by 1 base and the J gene end by 12 bases; junction bases not matched to a gene: 6. CDR3 loop: CASSQVLAGPQYF. The CDR3 DNA sequence: TGCGCCAGCAGCCAAGTCCTAGCGGGCCCCCAGTATTTT.

The V call is TRBV9, the J call TRBJ2-1; D not resolved. The V and J ends lost 0 bases and 5 bases respectively, with 12 bases between them. The CDR3 totals 15 residues. CDR1 and CDR2 from the germline V gene are SGDLS and YYNGEE. The CDR3 protein is CASSVVPSDHNEQFF. DNA for the CDR3: TGTGCCAGCAGCGTAGTCCCGTCTGACCACAATGAGCAGTTCTTC.

Comments on this clone: A read error may be the cause here, since a much bigger clone is one base away. Other DNA sequences of this sample code for an identical CDR3. The chain uses TRBV7-9 and TRBJ2-7; D might be TRBD1 (5 bases). This CDR3 contains 15 residues. Germline V gene sequence: CDR1 SEHNR, CDR2 FQNEAQ (reference sequence). CDR3 in DNA: TGTGCCAGCAGTCATGACAGAGGAGAATCCTACGAGCAATACTTC. Translating gives CASSHDRGESYEQYF. The entire variable domain, with the rest obtained from reference TRBV7-9 and TRBJ2-7, is as follows: DTGVSQNPRHKITKRGQNVTFRCDPISEHNRLYWYRQTLGQGPEFLTYFQNEAQLEKSRLLSDRFSAERPKGSFSTLEIQRTEQGDSAMYLCASSHDRGESYEQYFGPGTRLTVT.

J is TRBJ2-7 and V is TRBV2; 8 bases align to TRBD1. The junction had 10 bases not matched to a gene; V was cut back by 6 bases and J by 3 bases. Per the germline V gene, CDR1 is SNHLY and CDR2 is FYNNEI. This CDR3 has 15 residues. CDR3 residues: CASSQDRGQNYEQYF. The CDR3 region has the DNA TGTGCCAGCAGCCAAGACAGGGGACAAAACTACGAGCAGTACTTC.

This clone has just one count. V gene TRBV29-1 combines with J gene TRBJ1-2, with 7 bases matching TRBD1. J lost 4 bases, V lost 1 base, and 9 bases had no gene match. CDR1 is SQVTM, CDR2 ANQGSEA, per germline. This CDR3 comprises 15 residues. CDR3: CSVEVFSDRFYGYTF. In nucleotides, the CDR3 is TGCAGCGTTGAAGTCTTTTCGGACAGGTTCTATGGCTACACCTTC. Full variable domain (outside the CDR3, taken from reference TRBV29-1 and TRBJ1-2): SAVISQKPSRDICQRGTSLTIQCQVDSQVTMMFWYRQQPGQSLTLIATANQGSEATYESGFVIDKFPISRPNLTFSTLTVSNMSPEDSSIYLCSVEVFSDRFYGYTFGSGTRLTVV.

This clone has a single count. The J gene is TRBJ2-1, the V gene TRBV11-2; possible D gene TRBD2, 6 bases. Germline V lookup: CDR1 SGHAT, CDR2 FQNNGV. The CDR3 is 12 residues long. V lost 5 bases to trimming and J lost 9 bases, with 11 bases between them. CDR3 amino acids: CASSRAGLEQFF. The CDR3 DNA is TGTGCCAGCAGCCGGGCGGGGCTTGAGCAGTTCTTC. The whole variable domain, remainder taken from reference TRBV11-2 and TRBJ2-1, is EAGVAQSPRYKIIEKRQSVAFWCNPISGHATLYWYQQILGQGPKLLIQFQNNGVVDDSQLPKDRFSAERLKGVDSTLKIQPAKLEDSAVYLCASSRAGLEQFFGPGTRLTVL.

The chain links TRBV19 to TRBJ2-5; D is unclear. V was pared by 5 bases and J by 5 bases, with 9 bases between. The CDR3 length is 12 residues. Germline CDR1 is LNHDA and CDR2 is SQIVND (reference sequence). The CDR3 DNA sequence: TGTGCCAGTAGTCCTCTCGGGGAGACCCAGTACTTC. It encodes CASSPLGETQYF.